The 9 T cell receptor beta chains in this list originate from one sample, sequenced in a study of T cell responses to AZD1222 COVID-19 vaccine. The table came from immunoSEQ multiplex PCR; TCRdb's copy has only in-frame clones and leaves some out. This table has roughly 160,000 clones, 87% appearing once. This sample comprised peripheral blood, obtained 28 days after the second AZD1222 dose. These receptors came from an adult who received the AZD1222 COVID-19 vaccine.

J is TRBJ1-1 and V is TRBV3-1 (or the pseudogene TRBV3-2); possible D gene TRBD1, 6 bases. The CDR3 consists of 15 residues. V was clipped by 4 bases and J by 1 base, with 13 bases between them. Germline lookup yields CDR1 LGHDT and CDR2 YNNKEL (reference sequence). The CDR3 sequence is CASSPRGGPNTEAFF. CDR3 DNA: TGTGCCAGCAGCCCCCGGGGGGGGCCGAACACTGAAGCTTTCTTT.

This clone was seen only a few times. The CDR3 region has the DNA TGTGCCAGCAGCCAAGAGGTCCAGACAGCTTTCTTT. It is translated as CASSQEVQTAFF. The genes are TRBV14 and TRBJ1-1; D ambiguous. This CDR3 spans 12 amino acids. The germline V gene has CDR1 SGHDN and CDR2 FVKESK. Between the trimmed V and J ends, which lost 0 bases and 10 bases, there was a span of 9 bases.

The J gene is TRBJ2-5, the V gene TRBV7-6; D not resolved. CDR3 length equals 12 residues. Germline CDR1 SGHVS, CDR2 FNYEAQ. With 4 bases removed from V and 0 bases from J, the gap between germline ends came to 3 bases. CDR3 DNA: TGTGCCAGCAGCTCATACCAAGAGACCCAGTACTTC. Encoded protein: CASSSYQETQYF.

The chain has TRBV5-1 and TRBJ1-4, with D maybe TRBD1 (5 bases). CDR1 and CDR2 from the germline V gene are SGHRS and YFSETQ. V was trimmed by 4 bases and J by 5 bases, leaving 18 bases between them. The length of the CDR3 is 16 residues. CDR3 loop: CASSPAPIGGNEKLFF. CDR3 sequence (DNA): TGCGCCAGCAGCCCGGCGCCCATCGGGGGAAATGAAAAACTGTTTTTT.

In nucleotides, the CDR3 is TGTGCCAGCAGCTTAGTCCCTAGCGGGGCCCAGGGGGCCCAGTACTTC. This encodes CASSLVPSGAQGAQYF. The gene calls are TRBV13 and TRBJ2-5, with TRBD2 matching 9 bases. After removal of 1 base from V and 9 bases from J, the junction contained 12 bases not matched to a gene. The CDR3 length is 16 residues. Germline V gene lookup returns CDR1 PRHDT and CDR2 FYEKMQ (reference sequence).

The chain carries TRBV18 and TRBJ1-1; D is undetermined. V was pared by 3 bases and J by 6 bases, with 8 bases between. The germline V gene encodes CDR1 KGHSH and CDR2 LQKENI. The CDR3 extends over 12 amino acids. The CDR3 protein is CASSPEGSEAFF. CDR3 bases: TGTGCCAGCTCACCTGAAGGGTCTGAAGCTTTCTTT.

This clone was counted a single time. The CDR3, as DNA: TGTGCCAGTAGTATTGGGGTGCGGGGGATAAACATTCAGTACTTC. This codes for CASSIGVRGINIQYF. The chain combines TRBV19 with TRBJ2-4; 7 nucleotides line up with TRBD2. The CDR3 consists of 15 residues. The germline gives CDR1 LNHDA, CDR2 SQIVND (reference sequence). With 3 bases clipped from V and 6 bases from J, the junction kept 8 bases outside the gene matches.

This chain links TRBV12-3 or TRBV12-4 with TRBJ2-3; D gene unclear. The V end lost 1 base, the J end lost 5 bases, and 7 bases lay between the germline ends. The CDR3 length is 13 residues. CDR3 region: CASSLGALDTQYF. The CDR3 DNA reads as TGTGCCAGCAGTTTAGGGGCATTAGATACGCAGTATTTT.

The gene calls are TRBV6-2 or TRBV6-3 and TRBJ2-3; D not resolved. The CDR3 length is 12 residues. Trimming took 4 bases from V and 11 from J, leaving 13 bases between them. Germline V gives CDR1 MNHEY, CDR2 SVGEGT. The CDR3 coding sequence is TGTGCCAGCAGTTCCCAGCCTATAAGGCAGTATTTT. It codes for CASSSQPIRQYF.